The clone carrying this T cell receptor beta chain came up a few times. Germline values: CDR1 MNHEY, CDR2 SMNVEV (reference sequence). V lost 2 bases and J lost 7, with 12 bases in between. CDR3 length: 14 residues. The data were obtained in a study of blood T cell repertoires in COVID-19. About the research overall: Sites in the United States, Italy and Spain provided acute and convalescent COVID-19 samples.

Method: immunoSEQ multiplex PCR; TCRdb's copy keeps in-frame clones and lacks some. The repertoire holds some 80,000 clones, with roughly 80% as singletons. Sequencing was carried out using peripheral blood. This TCR was recovered from a woman aged 70-85 years with acute or convalescent COVID-19. The rearrangement joins TRBV27 to TRBJ1-5, with D perhaps matching TRBD1 (5 bases). CDR3 amino acids: CASSLIQGAQPQHF. CDR3 sequence (DNA): TGTGCCAGCAGTTTAATTCAGGGCGCGCAGCCCCAGCATTTT.